Listed below are T cell receptor beta chains from one sample, sequenced in a study of early T cells in non-severe SARS-CoV-2 infection. Via MiXCR, TCRdb re-called the 5' RACE reads, giving one row per CDR3 protein. The data hold tens of thousands of distinct CDR3 sequences, with 5.4% observed a single time. What was sequenced was whole blood. The receptors originated from an adult who was a healthcare worker with PCR-confirmed SARS-CoV-2 infection or an uninfected control (not recorded which). The CDR3 runs from the conserved cysteine through the conserved F or W. The order of the fields is V gene, clone size, J gene, D gene, CDR3 protein, CDR3 DNA. D genes are given only for firm matches. Rows give clone size only sometimes, using once, few, many, or a class for an expanded clone.

v_gene: TRBV18; abundance: many; j_gene: TRBJ1-5; d_gene: -; CDR3aa: CASSPGGNQPQHF; CDR3nt: TGTGCCAGCTCACCGGGCGGGAATCAGCCCCAGCATTTT
v_gene: TRBV28; abundance: many; j_gene: TRBJ2-7; d_gene: -; CDR3aa: CASSLTGIFYEQYF; CDR3nt: TGTGCCAGCAGTTTAACGGGTATATTCTACGAGCAGTACTTC
v_gene: TRBV18; abundance: -; j_gene: TRBJ1-1; d_gene: -; CDR3aa: CASSPPGDAFF; CDR3nt: TGTGCCAGCTCACCACCGGGGGACGCTTTCTTT
v_gene: TRBV11-2; abundance: -; j_gene: TRBJ1-2; d_gene: -; CDR3aa: CASSYGDKGLRTF; CDR3nt: TGTGCCAGCAGTTATGGGGACAAGGGACTGCGGACCTTC
v_gene: TRBV10-3; abundance: -; j_gene: TRBJ1-1; d_gene: -; CDR3aa: CAISGHSNTEAFF; CDR3nt: TGTGCCATCAGTGGACACTCGAACACTGAAGCTTTCTTT
v_gene: TRBV28; abundance: many; j_gene: TRBJ2-7; d_gene: -; CDR3aa: CASSPRSSRRLPYYEQYF; CDR3nt: TGTGCCAGCAGTCCAAGATCTAGCCGTAGACTCCCTTACTACGAGCAGTACTTC
v_gene: TRBV11-3; abundance: many; j_gene: TRBJ2-7; d_gene: TRBD2; CDR3aa: CASSLLAGAGTYEQYF; CDR3nt: TGTGCCAGCAGCCTACTAGCGGGAGCAGGGACCTACGAGCAGTACTTC
v_gene: TRBV21-1; abundance: few; j_gene: TRBJ1-5; d_gene: -; CDR3aa: CASRGGRDVDSNQPQHF; CDR3nt: TGTGCCAGCCGAGGAGGGAGGGATGTTGATAGCAATCAGCCCCAGCATTTT
v_gene: TRBV24-1; abundance: -; j_gene: TRBJ2-7; d_gene: TRBD2; CDR3aa: CATTRRISSGGGEQYF; CDR3nt: TGTGCCACCACCAGAAGAATTTCTAGCGGGGGTGGTGAGCAGTACTTC
v_gene: TRBV7-2; abundance: many; j_gene: TRBJ1-6; d_gene: -; CDR3aa: CASSLGRGQGSSPLHF; CDR3nt: TGTGCCAGCAGCTTAGGCCGGGGGCAGGGCTCTTCACCCCTCCACTTT
v_gene: TRBV6-2/TRBV6-3; abundance: many; j_gene: TRBJ2-4; d_gene: -; CDR3aa: CASSSHTSLAKNIQYF; CDR3nt: TGTGCCAGCAGTTCCCACACGAGCCTAGCCAAAAACATTCAGTACTTC
v_gene: TRBV27; abundance: few; j_gene: TRBJ2-7; d_gene: -; CDR3aa: CASSLSAGSNYEQYF; CDR3nt: TGTGCCAGCAGTTTATCGGCGGGATCGAACTACGAGCAGTACTTC
v_gene: TRBV7-8; abundance: many; j_gene: TRBJ2-3; d_gene: TRBD2; CDR3aa: CASSWGTSVTQYF; CDR3nt: TGTGCCAGCAGCTGGGGGACTAGCGTGACGCAGTATTTT
v_gene: TRBV4-2; abundance: many; j_gene: TRBJ2-1; d_gene: -; CDR3aa: CASSQEVVASSYNEQFF; CDR3nt: TGTGCCAGCAGCCAAGAAGTCGTGGCGAGCTCCTACAATGAGCAGTTCTTC
v_gene: TRBV20-1; abundance: many; j_gene: TRBJ2-4; d_gene: TRBD2; CDR3aa: CSARAGGGNIQYF; CDR3nt: TGCAGTGCTAGAGCGGGAGGCGGAAACATTCAGTACTTC
v_gene: TRBV6-6; abundance: many; j_gene: TRBJ2-7; d_gene: -; CDR3aa: CASSYPQREQYF; CDR3nt: TGTGCCAGCAGTTATCCGCAGAGGGAGCAGTACTTC
v_gene: TRBV7-2; abundance: many; j_gene: TRBJ2-1; d_gene: -; CDR3aa: CASSPGGESYNEQFF; CDR3nt: TGTGCCAGCAGCCCAGGCGGGGAATCCTACAATGAGCAGTTCTTC
v_gene: TRBV19; abundance: many; j_gene: TRBJ2-1; d_gene: TRBD2; CDR3aa: CASSTLAGVNEQFF; CDR3nt: TGTGCCAGTAGTACACTAGCGGGAGTTAATGAGCAGTTCTTC
v_gene: TRBV19; abundance: many; j_gene: TRBJ2-7; d_gene: TRBD1; CDR3aa: CASPLGQGVHEQYF; CDR3nt: TGTGCCAGTCCCCTGGGACAGGGGGTACACGAGCAGTACTTC
v_gene: TRBV7-9; abundance: -; j_gene: TRBJ2-1; d_gene: TRBD2; CDR3aa: CASSLAMSSGTKNEQFF; CDR3nt: TGTGCCAGCAGCTTAGCGATGTCTAGCGGGACCAAGAATGAGCAGTTCTTC
v_gene: TRBV6-5; abundance: many; j_gene: TRBJ1-1; d_gene: -; CDR3aa: CASSAVLGNTEAFF; CDR3nt: TGTGCCAGCAGCGCCGTCCTTGGAAACACTGAAGCTTTCTTT
v_gene: TRBV5-5; abundance: many; j_gene: TRBJ2-7; d_gene: TRBD1; CDR3aa: CASSSTGAAYEQYF; CDR3nt: TGTGCCAGCAGCTCGACAGGGGCAGCCTACGAGCAGTACTTC
v_gene: TRBV7-8; abundance: many; j_gene: TRBJ2-2; d_gene: TRBD2; CDR3aa: CASSFSGSNGELFF; CDR3nt: TGTGCCAGCAGCTTTAGCGGGAGTAACGGGGAGCTGTTTTTT
v_gene: TRBV18; abundance: -; j_gene: TRBJ1-1; d_gene: -; CDR3aa: CASSPPSRGGTEAFF; CDR3nt: TGTGCCAGCTCACCACCGAGTCGGGGAGGCACTGAAGCTTTCTTT
v_gene: TRBV20-1; abundance: many; j_gene: TRBJ2-1; d_gene: -; CDR3aa: CSARVGDLDNNEQFF; CDR3nt: TGCAGTGCTAGAGTTGGGGACCTAGATAACAATGAGCAGTTCTTC
v_gene: TRBV28; abundance: few; j_gene: TRBJ2-6; d_gene: -; CDR3aa: CASSLSSVGANVLTF; CDR3nt: TGTGCCAGCAGTTTATCAAGTGTTGGGGCCAACGTCCTGACTTTC
v_gene: TRBV20-1; abundance: many; j_gene: TRBJ2-7; d_gene: TRBD2; CDR3aa: CSATRTSGRYEQYF; CDR3nt: TGCAGTGCTACCCGGACTAGCGGGAGGTACGAGCAGTACTTC
v_gene: TRBV6-2/TRBV6-3; abundance: few; j_gene: TRBJ2-5; d_gene: -; CDR3aa: CASSLLGETQYF; CDR3nt: TGTGCCAGCAGTCTCCTGGGAGAGACCCAGTACTTC
v_gene: TRBV20-1; abundance: many; j_gene: TRBJ2-3; d_gene: TRBD2; CDR3aa: CSATPASGGPISSTDTQYF; CDR3nt: TGCAGTGCTACCCCCGCTAGCGGGGGGCCGATATCTAGCACAGATACGCAGTATTTT
v_gene: TRBV12-3/TRBV12-4; abundance: few; j_gene: TRBJ2-7; d_gene: -; CDR3aa: CASSRTGEYEQYF; CDR3nt: TGTGCCAGCAGCCGAACGGGGGAATACGAGCAGTACTTC
v_gene: TRBV5-1; abundance: -; j_gene: TRBJ1-4; d_gene: -; CDR3aa: CASSLNRGREKLFF; CDR3nt: TGCGCCAGCAGCTTGAACAGAGGTCGTGAAAAACTGTTTTTT
v_gene: TRBV20-1; abundance: -; j_gene: TRBJ2-3; d_gene: TRBD2; CDR3aa: CSVVAGGPSTDTQYF; CDR3nt: TGCAGTGTTGTAGCGGGAGGGCCCAGCACAGATACGCAGTATTTT
v_gene: TRBV6-1; abundance: few; j_gene: TRBJ2-1; d_gene: -; CDR3aa: CASSLPRAGYNEQFF; CDR3nt: TGTGCCAGCAGTCTCCCCCGGGCTGGATACAATGAGCAGTTCTTC
v_gene: TRBV24-1; abundance: -; j_gene: TRBJ1-1; d_gene: -; CDR3aa: CATSAQEGPNTEAFF; CDR3nt: TGTGCCACCAGTGCCCAGGAGGGGCCGAACACTGAAGCTTTCTTT
v_gene: TRBV20-1; abundance: many; j_gene: TRBJ1-6; d_gene: -; CDR3aa: CSASPAGAGDSPLHF; CDR3nt: TGCAGTGCTAGTCCCGCGGGGGCGGGAGATTCACCCCTCCACTTT
v_gene: TRBV6-2/TRBV6-3; abundance: -; j_gene: TRBJ1-1; d_gene: -; CDR3aa: CASSWGMNTEAFF; CDR3nt: TGTGCCAGCAGTTGGGGAATGAACACTGAAGCTTTCTTT
v_gene: TRBV19; abundance: few; j_gene: TRBJ2-5; d_gene: -; CDR3aa: CASSTAVQETQYF; CDR3nt: TGTGCCAGTAGTACCGCCGTGCAAGAGACCCAGTACTTC
v_gene: TRBV27; abundance: many; j_gene: TRBJ1-2; d_gene: TRBD1; CDR3aa: CASSLAGTGTYGYTF; CDR3nt: TGTGCCAGCAGTTTAGCCGGGACAGGGACGTATGGCTACACCTTC
v_gene: TRBV7-6; abundance: -; j_gene: TRBJ2-7; d_gene: TRBD2; CDR3aa: CASSLATSGNYEQYF; CDR3nt: TGTGCCAGCAGCTTAGCGACTAGCGGGAACTACGAGCAGTACTTC
v_gene: TRBV18; abundance: many; j_gene: TRBJ2-7; d_gene: TRBD1; CDR3aa: CASSPGQQGEQYF; CDR3nt: TGTGCCAGCTCACCGGGACAGCAGGGCGAGCAGTACTTC
v_gene: TRBV11-2; abundance: many; j_gene: TRBJ2-3; d_gene: -; CDR3aa: CASSLEPLTSGDTQYF; CDR3nt: TGTGCCAGCAGCTTAGAGCCCCTGACTAGTGGGGATACGCAGTATTTT
v_gene: TRBV20-1; abundance: many; j_gene: TRBJ1-1; d_gene: -; CDR3aa: CSARGGATYANTEAFF; CDR3nt: TGCAGTGCTAGAGGAGGGGCCACCTATGCGAACACTGAAGCTTTCTTT
v_gene: TRBV6-5; abundance: -; j_gene: TRBJ1-1; d_gene: TRBD1; CDR3aa: CASNTGTGGTEAFF; CDR3nt: TGTGCCAGCAACACCGGGACAGGGGGCACTGAAGCTTTCTTT
v_gene: TRBV7-3; abundance: many; j_gene: TRBJ2-1; d_gene: -; CDR3aa: CASSRQSSSYNEQFF; CDR3nt: TGTGCCAGCAGCCGACAGTCGAGCTCCTACAATGAGCAGTTCTTC
v_gene: TRBV2; abundance: many; j_gene: TRBJ2-3; d_gene: -; CDR3aa: CASTAGTKLPDTQYF; CDR3nt: TGTGCCAGCACCGCTGGGACAAAATTACCAGATACGCAGTATTTT
v_gene: TRBV5-1; abundance: few; j_gene: TRBJ2-7; d_gene: -; CDR3aa: CASSLSSEFQVVGYEQYF; CDR3nt: TGCGCCAGCAGCTTGAGTTCAGAGTTCCAGGTGGTTGGCTACGAGCAGTACTTC
v_gene: TRBV19; abundance: -; j_gene: TRBJ1-1; d_gene: TRBD1; CDR3aa: CASSLTQGTEAFF; CDR3nt: TGTGCCAGTAGTCTGACACAGGGGACTGAAGCTTTCTTT